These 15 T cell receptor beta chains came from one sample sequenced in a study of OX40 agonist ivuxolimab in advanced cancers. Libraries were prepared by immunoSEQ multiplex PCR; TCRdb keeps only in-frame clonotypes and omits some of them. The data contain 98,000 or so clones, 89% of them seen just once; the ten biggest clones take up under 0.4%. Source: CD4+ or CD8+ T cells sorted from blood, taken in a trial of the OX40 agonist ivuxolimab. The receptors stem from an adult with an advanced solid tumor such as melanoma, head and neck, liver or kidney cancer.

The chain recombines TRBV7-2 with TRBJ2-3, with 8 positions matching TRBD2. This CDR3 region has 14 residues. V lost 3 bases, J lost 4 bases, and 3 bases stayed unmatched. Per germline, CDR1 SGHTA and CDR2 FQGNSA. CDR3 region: CASSFREGADTQYF. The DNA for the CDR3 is TGTGCCAGCAGCTTTCGGGAGGGAGCAGATACGCAGTATTTT.

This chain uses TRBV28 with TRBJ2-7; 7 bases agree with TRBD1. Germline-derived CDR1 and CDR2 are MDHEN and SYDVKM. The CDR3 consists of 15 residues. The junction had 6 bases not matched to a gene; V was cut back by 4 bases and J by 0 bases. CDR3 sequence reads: CASSSIYRGSYEQYF. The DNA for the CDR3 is TGTGCCAGCAGTTCTATCTACAGGGGCTCCTACGAGCAGTACTTC.

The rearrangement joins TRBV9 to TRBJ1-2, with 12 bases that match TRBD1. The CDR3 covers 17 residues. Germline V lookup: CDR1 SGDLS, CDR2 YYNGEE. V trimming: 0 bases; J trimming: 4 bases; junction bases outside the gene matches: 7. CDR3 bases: TGTGCCAGCAGCGTAGCGGGACAGGGGGCTCAAGGCTATGGCTACACCTTC. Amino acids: CASSVAGQGAQGYGYTF. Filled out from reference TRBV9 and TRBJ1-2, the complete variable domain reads DSGVTQTPKHLITATGQRVTLRCSPRSGDLSVYWYQQSLDQGLQFLIQYYNGEERAKGNILERFSAQQFPDLHSELNLSSLELGDSALYFCASSVAGQGAQGYGYTFGSGTRLTVV.

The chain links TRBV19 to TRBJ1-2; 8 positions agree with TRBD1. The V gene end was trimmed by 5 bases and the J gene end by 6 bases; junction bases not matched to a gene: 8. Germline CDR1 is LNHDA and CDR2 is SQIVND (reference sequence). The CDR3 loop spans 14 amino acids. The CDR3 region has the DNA TGTGCCAGTAGTGCGACAGGGGACGTCGATGGCTACACCTTC. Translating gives CASSATGDVDGYTF.

CDR3: CASSSQGATNEKLFF. The CDR3 nucleotides are TGCGCCAGCAGCTCTCAGGGGGCAACTAATGAAAAACTGTTTTTT. The genes are TRBV5-1 and TRBJ1-4; 7 nucleotides line up with TRBD1. Germline V lookup: CDR1 SGHRS, CDR2 YFSETQ. This CDR3 region has 15 residues. The V segment lost 3 bases and the J segment 0 bases; nucleotides outside the gene matches: 2.

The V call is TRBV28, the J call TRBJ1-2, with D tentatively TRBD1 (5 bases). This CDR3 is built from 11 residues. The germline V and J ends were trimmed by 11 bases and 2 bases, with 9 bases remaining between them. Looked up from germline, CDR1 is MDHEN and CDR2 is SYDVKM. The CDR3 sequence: CALRENYGYTF. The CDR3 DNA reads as TGTGCCCTCAGGGAAAACTATGGCTACACCTTC.

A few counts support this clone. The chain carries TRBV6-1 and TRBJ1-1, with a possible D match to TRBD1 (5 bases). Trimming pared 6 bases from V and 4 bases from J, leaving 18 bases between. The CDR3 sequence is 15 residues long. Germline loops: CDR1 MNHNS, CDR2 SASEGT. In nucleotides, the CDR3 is TGTGCCAGCAGACAATCCCTGACGCAGGGCACTGAAGCTTTCTTT. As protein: CASRQSLTQGTEAFF.

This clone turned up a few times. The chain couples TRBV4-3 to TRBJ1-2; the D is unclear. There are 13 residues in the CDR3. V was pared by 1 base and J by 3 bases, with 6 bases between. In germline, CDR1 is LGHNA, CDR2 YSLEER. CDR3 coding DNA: TGCGCCAGCAGCCAAGGATTGGACTATGGCTACACCTTC. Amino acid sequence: CASSQGLDYGYTF.

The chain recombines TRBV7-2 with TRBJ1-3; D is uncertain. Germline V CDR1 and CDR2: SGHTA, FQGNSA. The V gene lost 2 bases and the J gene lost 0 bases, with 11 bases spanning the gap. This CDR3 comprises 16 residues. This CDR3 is CASSLFMGSSGNTIYF. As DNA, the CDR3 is TGTGCCAGCAGCTTATTCATGGGGAGCTCTGGAAACACCATATATTTT.

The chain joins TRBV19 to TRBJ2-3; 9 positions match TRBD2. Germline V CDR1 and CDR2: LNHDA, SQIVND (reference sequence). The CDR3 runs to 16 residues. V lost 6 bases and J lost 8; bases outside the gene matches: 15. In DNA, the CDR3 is TGTGCCAGTAGCAAACCAAGCGGGGGGCTCAAGGGTACGCAGTATTTT. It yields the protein CASSKPSGGLKGTQYF. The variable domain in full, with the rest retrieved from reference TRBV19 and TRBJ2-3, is DGGITQSPKYLFRKEGQNVTLSCEQNLNHDAMYWYRQDPGQGLRLIYYSQIVNDFQKGDIAEGYSVSREKKESFPLTVTSAQKNPTAFYLCASSKPSGGLKGTQYFGPGTRLTVL.

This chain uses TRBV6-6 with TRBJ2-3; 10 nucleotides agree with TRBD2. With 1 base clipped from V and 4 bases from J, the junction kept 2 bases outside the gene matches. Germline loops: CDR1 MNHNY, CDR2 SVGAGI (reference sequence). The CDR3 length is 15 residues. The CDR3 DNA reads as TGTGCCAGCAGTTACTTAGGGACTAGCGCAGATACGCAGTATTTT. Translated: CASSYLGTSADTQYF.

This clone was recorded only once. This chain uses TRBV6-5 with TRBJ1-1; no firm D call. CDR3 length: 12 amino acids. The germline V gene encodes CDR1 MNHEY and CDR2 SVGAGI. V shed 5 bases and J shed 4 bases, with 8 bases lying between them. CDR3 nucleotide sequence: TGTGCCAGCAGTGCGACTGTCACTGAAGCTTTCTTT. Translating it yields CASSATVTEAFF.

CDR3 loop: CASRVQGTEKLFF. Here the CDR3 DNA reads TGTGCCAGCAGGGTACAGGGCACTGAAAAACTGTTTTTT. This chain joins TRBV27 and TRBJ1-4; maybe TRBD1 (6 bases). Trimming left V 6 bases short and J 7 bases short, with 12 bases between. This CDR3 contains 13 residues. Germline assignment: CDR1 MNHEY and CDR2 SMNVEV (reference sequence). Full variable domain (outside the CDR3, taken from reference TRBV27 and TRBJ1-4): EAQVTQNPRYLITVTGKKLTVTCSQNMNHEYMSWYRQDPGLGLRQIYYSMNVEVTDKGDVPEGYKVSRKEKRNFPLILESPSPNQTSLYFCASRVQGTEKLFFGSGTQLSVL.

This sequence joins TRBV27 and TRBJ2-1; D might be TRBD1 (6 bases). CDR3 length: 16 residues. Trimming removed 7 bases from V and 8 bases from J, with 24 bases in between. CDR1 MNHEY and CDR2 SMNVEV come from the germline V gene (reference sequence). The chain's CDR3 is CASTNFGQRGTHEQFF. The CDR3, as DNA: TGTGCCAGCACCAACTTCGGACAGAGGGGTACTCATGAGCAGTTCTTC.

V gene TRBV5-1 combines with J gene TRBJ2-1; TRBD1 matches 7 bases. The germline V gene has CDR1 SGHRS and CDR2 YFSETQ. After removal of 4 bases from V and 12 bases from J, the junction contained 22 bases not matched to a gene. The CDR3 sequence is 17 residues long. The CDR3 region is CASSPSREGAGLGGQFF. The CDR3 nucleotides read TGCGCCAGCAGCCCTTCGCGAGAGGGGGCCGGGCTTGGTGGGCAGTTCTTC. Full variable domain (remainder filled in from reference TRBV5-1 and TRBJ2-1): KAGVTQTPRYLIKTRGQQVTLSCSPISGHRSVSWYQQTPGQGLQFLFEYFSETQRNKGNFPGRFSGRQFSNSRSEMNVSTLELGDSALYLCASSPSREGAGLGGQFFGPGTRLTVL.